The clone carrying this T cell receptor beta chain showed up many times. Time point specified: newly diagnosed GD, antithyroid drugs for less than 3 months. PBMC RNA was the source of the TCR library. As collected, the peripheral blood samples measured around 9 milliliters each and went into EDTA tubes. The record originates from a study of regulatory T cells in long-lasting Graves disease. Deletions cut 4 bases from V and 3 bases from J, with 18 bases between. The CDR3 spans 17 residues. Both iRepertoire HTBI primers and Arm-PCR of CDR3 regions were used to build the TCR beta libraries. TCRdb passed the multiplex PCR reads through MiXCR, listing each CDR3 protein once. The sample has some 330,000 distinct CDR3 sequences, about 10% seen once. The same specimen was also included in a second study, on T cells in Graves' hyperthyroidism and ophthalmopathy.

The receptor's source is a woman under 30 with Graves disease. The specimen comprised peripheral blood mononuclear cells (PBMCs), sampled at new diagnosis, from a patient treated with antithyroid drugs. The chain combines TRBV12-3 or TRBV12-4 with TRBJ2-2, with D maybe TRBD1 (6 bases). The CDR3 DNA follows: TGTGCCAGCAGTTATAGGGGGTGGACGCAGGACACCGGGGAGCTGTTTTTT. Translating gives CASSYRGWTQDTGELFF.